A selection of T cell receptor beta chains follows, all from one sample in a study of T cell responses to AZD1222 COVID-19 vaccine. TCRdb's table, derived via immunoSEQ multiplex PCR, lists solely in-frame clones and lacks some. Of nearly 200,000 clones in the sample, under 95% were seen once. The sequenced sample was peripheral blood, obtained 28 days after the second AZD1222 dose. The receptors shown here come from an adult who received the AZD1222 COVID-19 vaccine. Each CDR3 is given with its conserved first and last residue. The order of the fields is clone size, V gene, D gene, J gene, CDR3 DNA, CDR3 protein. The D gene is left open where the match is weak. Size is omitted from some rows. Given values are once, few, many or a class for expanded clones.

abundance: -; v_gene: TRBV3-1/TRBV3-2; d_gene: -; j_gene: TRBJ2-7; CDR3nt: TGTGCCAGCAGCCAAGCTGGGTACGAGCAGTACTTC; CDR3aa: CASSQAGYEQYF
abundance: few; v_gene: TRBV14; d_gene: -; j_gene: TRBJ2-3; CDR3nt: TGTGCCAGCAGCAGATCAGGGCACGGTACGCAGTATTTT; CDR3aa: CASSRSGHGTQYF
abundance: -; v_gene: TRBV5-1; d_gene: -; j_gene: TRBJ2-5; CDR3nt: TGCGCCAGCAGAGACGAAGAGACCCAGTACTTC; CDR3aa: CASRDEETQYF
abundance: -; v_gene: TRBV2; d_gene: TRBD2; j_gene: TRBJ2-5; CDR3nt: TGTGCCAGCAAAAGGGAGCGGGGGGCCCCAGAGACCCAGTACTTC; CDR3aa: CASKRERGAPETQYF
abundance: -; v_gene: TRBV7-9; d_gene: -; j_gene: TRBJ1-2; CDR3nt: TGTGCCAGCAGCCAAGACAGGTCTAACTATGGCTACACCTTC; CDR3aa: CASSQDRSNYGYTF
abundance: -; v_gene: TRBV7-3; d_gene: -; j_gene: TRBJ1-1; CDR3nt: TGTGCCAGCAGCTTACAACCGGGAAGACCTGATGAAGCTTTCTTT; CDR3aa: CASSLQPGRPDEAFF
abundance: -; v_gene: TRBV6-4; d_gene: TRBD2; j_gene: TRBJ2-7; CDR3nt: TGTGCCAGCAGTGACAGGGGCGGGGGAGAATACGAGCAGTACTTC; CDR3aa: CASSDRGGGEYEQYF
abundance: -; v_gene: TRBV19; d_gene: -; j_gene: TRBJ1-1; CDR3nt: TGTGCCAGTAGTACCCAGAGGAACACTGAAGCTTTCTTT; CDR3aa: CASSTQRNTEAFF
abundance: -; v_gene: TRBV28; d_gene: -; j_gene: TRBJ1-1; CDR3nt: TGTGCCAGCACGAGCGGGGCGACAGAAGCTTTCTTT; CDR3aa: CASTSGATEAFF
abundance: -; v_gene: TRBV12-3/TRBV12-4; d_gene: -; j_gene: TRBJ1-2; CDR3nt: TGTGCCAGCAGTCTTCGGGGAGTAGAAGGCTACACCTTC; CDR3aa: CASSLRGVEGYTF
abundance: -; v_gene: TRBV5-4; d_gene: -; j_gene: TRBJ1-1; CDR3nt: TGTGCCAGCAGATCGACAGCGAACACTGAAGCTTTCTTT; CDR3aa: CASRSTANTEAFF
abundance: -; v_gene: TRBV30; d_gene: -; j_gene: TRBJ2-3; CDR3nt: TGTGCCTGGAGTGTCGTACACGGTCGAGATACGCAGTATTTT; CDR3aa: CAWSVVHGRDTQYF
abundance: -; v_gene: TRBV9; d_gene: -; j_gene: TRBJ2-3; CDR3nt: TGTGCCAGCAGCGTAGGTCCAAGCACAGATACGCAGTATTTT; CDR3aa: CASSVGPSTDTQYF
abundance: -; v_gene: TRBV6-5; d_gene: -; j_gene: TRBJ2-7; CDR3nt: TGTGCCAGCAGTTATTCTGACTTATTCTACGAGCAGTACTTC; CDR3aa: CASSYSDLFYEQYF
abundance: -; v_gene: TRBV27; d_gene: TRBD1; j_gene: TRBJ2-7; CDR3nt: TGTGCCAGCAGTTCACAGACAGGGTCGGCCGAGCAGTACTTC; CDR3aa: CASSSQTGSAEQYF
abundance: -; v_gene: TRBV2; d_gene: TRBD2; j_gene: TRBJ2-3; CDR3nt: TGTGCCAGCAGCGGACTAAGCGGGGGCACAGATACGCAGTATTTT; CDR3aa: CASSGLSGGTDTQYF
abundance: -; v_gene: TRBV5-6; d_gene: -; j_gene: TRBJ2-7; CDR3nt: TGTGCCAGCAGCTTGGGTTTTGAGGGTCCTTACGAGCAGTACTTC; CDR3aa: CASSLGFEGPYEQYF
abundance: once; v_gene: TRBV3-1/TRBV3-2; d_gene: TRBD1; j_gene: TRBJ1-4; CDR3nt: TGTGCCAGCAGCCCGCCCGGGACAGGGATCCCAAAACTGTTTTTT; CDR3aa: CASSPPGTGIPKLFF
abundance: -; v_gene: TRBV3-1/TRBV3-2; d_gene: TRBD2; j_gene: TRBJ2-4; CDR3nt: TGTGCCAGCAGCCAAGGCCCCCTCAGCGGGGGGGCCAAAAACATTCAGTACTTC; CDR3aa: CASSQGPLSGGAKNIQYF
abundance: once; v_gene: TRBV18; d_gene: -; j_gene: TRBJ1-2; CDR3nt: TGTGCCAGCTCCCCCCTCTGGACGGATTATGGCTACACCTTC; CDR3aa: CASSPLWTDYGYTF
abundance: -; v_gene: TRBV12-5; d_gene: TRBD1; j_gene: TRBJ2-7; CDR3nt: TGTGCTAGTGGAAGGACAGGTTCCTACGAGCAGTACTTC; CDR3aa: CASGRTGSYEQYF
abundance: -; v_gene: TRBV7-8; d_gene: -; j_gene: TRBJ2-1; CDR3nt: TGTGCCAGCAGCCTGGATGAGCAGTTCTTC; CDR3aa: CASSLDEQFF
abundance: -; v_gene: TRBV7-2; d_gene: -; j_gene: TRBJ1-5; CDR3nt: TGTGCCAGCAGCTTAGGTGAGAATAAGCCCCAGCATTTT; CDR3aa: CASSLGENKPQHF
abundance: -; v_gene: TRBV11-2; d_gene: TRBD2; j_gene: TRBJ2-3; CDR3nt: TGTGCCAGCAGCTTAGCCTCGGGCGGGGGGGCGTCAGATACGCAGTATTTT; CDR3aa: CASSLASGGGASDTQYF
abundance: -; v_gene: TRBV9; d_gene: -; j_gene: TRBJ2-7; CDR3nt: TGTGCCAGCAGCGTAGACGCAGGGTCGAACGAGCAGTACTTC; CDR3aa: CASSVDAGSNEQYF
abundance: -; v_gene: TRBV6-5; d_gene: TRBD1; j_gene: TRBJ2-4; CDR3nt: TGTGCCAGCAGTTGGGCCCCCAGGGGGACGGACATTCAGTACTTC; CDR3aa: CASSWAPRGTDIQYF
abundance: -; v_gene: TRBV7-2; d_gene: TRBD2; j_gene: TRBJ2-1; CDR3nt: TGTGCCAGCAGCTTAGACGCGTCTAGCGGACGCAATGAGCAGTTCTTC; CDR3aa: CASSLDASSGRNEQFF
abundance: once; v_gene: TRBV6-2/TRBV6-3; d_gene: -; j_gene: TRBJ1-6; CDR3nt: TGTGCCAGCAGTTACGGGACGGATAATTCACCCCTCCACTTT; CDR3aa: CASSYGTDNSPLHF
abundance: -; v_gene: TRBV28; d_gene: TRBD1; j_gene: TRBJ1-1; CDR3nt: TGTGCCAGCAGTCCCTGGGGGGTTCGCGGGACAGTGATGAACACTGAAGCTTTCTTT; CDR3aa: CASSPWGVRGTVMNTEAFF
abundance: -; v_gene: TRBV27; d_gene: -; j_gene: TRBJ1-4; CDR3nt: TGTGCCAGCAGTCTTTTGGGCTCTGGTGAAAAACTGTTTTTT; CDR3aa: CASSLLGSGEKLFF
abundance: -; v_gene: TRBV6-1; d_gene: -; j_gene: TRBJ1-2; CDR3nt: TGTGCCAGCAGTGACGCCAGGGGATTTTGGGGCTACACCTTC; CDR3aa: CASSDARGFWGYTF
abundance: -; v_gene: TRBV9; d_gene: -; j_gene: TRBJ2-7; CDR3nt: TGTGCCAGCAGCGTGGGGCAGGGGGGATACGAGCAGTACTTC; CDR3aa: CASSVGQGGYEQYF